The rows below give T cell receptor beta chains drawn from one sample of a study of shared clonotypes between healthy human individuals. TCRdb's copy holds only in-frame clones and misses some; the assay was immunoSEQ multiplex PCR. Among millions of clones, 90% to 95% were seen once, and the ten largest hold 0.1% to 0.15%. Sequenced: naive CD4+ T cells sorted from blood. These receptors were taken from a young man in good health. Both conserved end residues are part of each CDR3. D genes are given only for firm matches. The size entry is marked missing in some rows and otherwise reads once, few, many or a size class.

CDR3 DNA: TGTGCCAGCAGCTTACAGGGGGCGATCTACGAGCAGTACTTC; CDR3 protein: CASSLQGAIYEQYF; D gene: TRBD1; V gene: TRBV7-2; J gene: TRBJ2-7; clone size: NA
CDR3 DNA: TGTGCCAGTACTGAAGGGGGGGCAGGAGGCGCCTACGAGCAGTACTTC; CDR3 protein: CASTEGGAGGAYEQYF; D gene: NA; V gene: TRBV6-1; J gene: TRBJ2-7; clone size: NA
CDR3 DNA: TGTGCCAGCAGCCTAAAGGGACAGGGGAGTTCACCCCTCCACTTT; CDR3 protein: CASSLKGQGSSPLHF; D gene: TRBD1; V gene: TRBV7-3; J gene: TRBJ1-6; clone size: NA
CDR3 DNA: TGTGCAAGTCGCTCCTGGTTCAATCAGCCCCAGCATTTT; CDR3 protein: CASRSWFNQPQHF; D gene: NA; V gene: TRBV12-2; J gene: TRBJ1-5; clone size: NA
CDR3 DNA: TGTGCCAGCAGCTTAATGGAGAATTCACCCCTCCACTTT; CDR3 protein: CASSLMENSPLHF; D gene: NA; V gene: TRBV11-3; J gene: TRBJ1-6; clone size: NA
CDR3 DNA: TGTGCCAGCAGTGAAGCCGGCAGGGGAGGGACTGAAGCTTTCTTT; CDR3 protein: CASSEAGRGGTEAFF; D gene: NA; V gene: TRBV2; J gene: TRBJ1-1; clone size: NA
CDR3 DNA: TGCGCCAGCAGCCACTCGGACAGGAATAATTCACCCCTCCACTTT; CDR3 protein: CASSHSDRNNSPLHF; D gene: TRBD1; V gene: TRBV4-3; J gene: TRBJ1-6; clone size: NA
CDR3 DNA: TGTGCCAGCAGTGAGGGGACAGGGGGCTACAATGAGCAGTTCTTC; CDR3 protein: CASSEGTGGYNEQFF; D gene: TRBD1; V gene: TRBV6-1; J gene: TRBJ2-1; clone size: once
CDR3 DNA: TGTGCCAGCAGCTCAAGTACAGGGGGCAACGGCTACACCTTC; CDR3 protein: CASSSSTGGNGYTF; D gene: TRBD1; V gene: TRBV7-3; J gene: TRBJ1-2; clone size: NA
CDR3 DNA: TGCGCCAGCAGCATAACCGGGACAGAAGGAGAGACCCAGTACTTC; CDR3 protein: CASSITGTEGETQYF; D gene: TRBD1; V gene: TRBV5-1; J gene: TRBJ2-5; clone size: NA
CDR3 DNA: TGTGCCAGCAGTAAACTAGCGGGAACCTACGAGCAGTACTTC; CDR3 protein: CASSKLAGTYEQYF; D gene: TRBD2; V gene: TRBV6-5; J gene: TRBJ2-7; clone size: once
CDR3 DNA: TGTGCCAGCAGCCCAAACCGACTAGCGGGAGCAGGAGAGCAGTACTTC; CDR3 protein: CASSPNRLAGAGEQYF; D gene: TRBD2; V gene: TRBV7-9; J gene: TRBJ2-7; clone size: NA
CDR3 DNA: TGCGCCAGCAGCTTGGATGGGACAGGCTCCTACGAGCAGTACTTC; CDR3 protein: CASSLDGTGSYEQYF; D gene: TRBD1; V gene: TRBV5-1; J gene: TRBJ2-7; clone size: NA
CDR3 DNA: TGTGCCAGCAGTGAAGCTACTCCGAGGTGGTCGAACACTGAAGCTTTCTTT; CDR3 protein: CASSEATPRWSNTEAFF; D gene: NA; V gene: TRBV6-1; J gene: TRBJ1-1; clone size: NA
CDR3 DNA: TGTGCCAGCAGCTCCCCCGGGACAGTGGTAACAGATACGCAGTATTTT; CDR3 protein: CASSSPGTVVTDTQYF; D gene: TRBD1; V gene: TRBV7-2; J gene: TRBJ2-3; clone size: NA
CDR3 DNA: TGTGCCAGCAGGGAGGACCCGAGCTCCTACAATGAGCAGTTCTTC; CDR3 protein: CASREDPSSYNEQFF; D gene: NA; V gene: TRBV5-4; J gene: TRBJ2-1; clone size: NA
CDR3 DNA: TGTGCCACCACCAATTACCTCAACGGAGAAAAACTGTTTTTT; CDR3 protein: CATTNYLNGEKLFF; D gene: NA; V gene: TRBV28; J gene: TRBJ1-4; clone size: NA
CDR3 DNA: TGTGCCAGCTCTAGGGGCGGAAACTATGGCTACACCTTC; CDR3 protein: CASSRGGNYGYTF; D gene: NA; V gene: TRBV13; J gene: TRBJ1-2; clone size: NA
CDR3 DNA: TGTGCCAGCAGTCGGGGCTTAGGGGACAACACCATATATTTT; CDR3 protein: CASSRGLGDNTIYF; D gene: NA; V gene: TRBV6-5; J gene: TRBJ1-3; clone size: NA
CDR3 DNA: TGTGCCAGCAGCACCCTAACAGGGGTTTTCTACAATGAGCAGTTCTTC; CDR3 protein: CASSTLTGVFYNEQFF; D gene: TRBD1; V gene: TRBV7-2; J gene: TRBJ2-1; clone size: NA
CDR3 DNA: TGTGCCAGCAGCTTAGCGGGGGACGGTAATTCACCCCTCCACTTT; CDR3 protein: CASSLAGDGNSPLHF; D gene: NA; V gene: TRBV7-9; J gene: TRBJ1-6; clone size: NA
CDR3 DNA: TGTGCCAGCTTACAGGATTCTGGAAACACCATATATTTT; CDR3 protein: CASLQDSGNTIYF; D gene: NA; V gene: TRBV18; J gene: TRBJ1-3; clone size: NA
CDR3 DNA: TGTGCCAGCAGCTTAAATAGCGGGAGCGCTGGGGCCAACGTCCTGACTTTC; CDR3 protein: CASSLNSGSAGANVLTF; D gene: TRBD2; V gene: TRBV7-2; J gene: TRBJ2-6; clone size: NA
CDR3 DNA: TGTGCCGGCCGGGACAGATCCTACGAGCAGTACTTC; CDR3 protein: CAGRDRSYEQYF; D gene: TRBD1; V gene: TRBV30; J gene: TRBJ2-7; clone size: NA
CDR3 DNA: TGTGCCAGCAGTATGCGACAGGGACTGTACTTC; CDR3 protein: CASSMRQGLYF; D gene: NA; V gene: TRBV28; J gene: TRBJ2-7; clone size: NA
CDR3 DNA: TGTGCCAGCAGCCCTGGAGACTTCGATGAGCAGTTCTTC; CDR3 protein: CASSPGDFDEQFF; D gene: NA; V gene: TRBV7-2; J gene: TRBJ2-1; clone size: NA
CDR3 DNA: TGTGCCAGCAGCAAATTGCCCTCCGATTCCGAGCAGTACTTC; CDR3 protein: CASSKLPSDSEQYF; D gene: NA; V gene: TRBV21-1; J gene: TRBJ2-7; clone size: NA
CDR3 DNA: TGCGCCAGCAGCGGACCGGGACAGGGGGCTGGCGAGCAGTACTTC; CDR3 protein: CASSGPGQGAGEQYF; D gene: TRBD1; V gene: TRBV10-1; J gene: TRBJ2-7; clone size: NA
CDR3 DNA: TGCGCCAGCAGCACGACAGGGGCCCTTCTCTACAATGAGCAGTTCTTC; CDR3 protein: CASSTTGALLYNEQFF; D gene: TRBD1; V gene: TRBV5-1; J gene: TRBJ2-1; clone size: NA
CDR3 DNA: TGTGCCAGCAGAACGGGACACTTCACTGAAGCTTTCTTT; CDR3 protein: CASRTGHFTEAFF; D gene: NA; V gene: TRBV7-9; J gene: TRBJ1-1; clone size: NA
CDR3 DNA: TGTGCCAGCAGTAGCCCCTCGGGACAGGGGGATGGCTACACCTTC; CDR3 protein: CASSSPSGQGDGYTF; D gene: TRBD1; V gene: TRBV6-5; J gene: TRBJ1-2; clone size: NA
CDR3 DNA: TGCGCCAGCAGCCAGCGACAGGGAACGAATTCACCCCTCCACTTT; CDR3 protein: CASSQRQGTNSPLHF; D gene: TRBD1; V gene: TRBV5-1; J gene: TRBJ1-6; clone size: NA
CDR3 DNA: TGTGCCAGCAGCACCGGGGGCACCGGGGAGCTGTTTTTT; CDR3 protein: CASSTGGTGELFF; D gene: NA; V gene: TRBV7-2; J gene: TRBJ2-2; clone size: NA
CDR3 DNA: TGCGCCAGCAGCTTGGTTGGAGCGAACACCGGGGAGCTGTTTTTT; CDR3 protein: CASSLVGANTGELFF; D gene: NA; V gene: TRBV5-1; J gene: TRBJ2-2; clone size: NA
CDR3 DNA: TGTGCCAGCAGTTACTTGCGCGGGGGGTCGATATACGAGCAGTACTTC; CDR3 protein: CASSYLRGGSIYEQYF; D gene: TRBD2; V gene: TRBV6-5; J gene: TRBJ2-7; clone size: NA
CDR3 DNA: TGTGCCAGCAGTTCCCGACAGCTTTCTGGAAACACCATATATTTT; CDR3 protein: CASSSRQLSGNTIYF; D gene: NA; V gene: TRBV6-5; J gene: TRBJ1-3; clone size: NA
CDR3 DNA: TGTGCCAGCAGTTACCCCTGCGCGGGGGGCGGGAACGAGCAGTACTTC; CDR3 protein: CASSYPCAGGGNEQYF; D gene: TRBD2; V gene: TRBV6-7; J gene: TRBJ2-7; clone size: NA
CDR3 DNA: TGTGCTAGCAGCTCCAACAGGGGTCCCCAAGAGACCCAGTACTTC; CDR3 protein: CASSSNRGPQETQYF; D gene: TRBD1; V gene: TRBV7-7; J gene: TRBJ2-5; clone size: NA
CDR3 DNA: TGCGCCAGCAGCCAAGCAAGGATGGATACGCAGTATTTT; CDR3 protein: CASSQARMDTQYF; D gene: NA; V gene: TRBV4-3; J gene: TRBJ2-3; clone size: NA
CDR3 DNA: TGTGCCAGCAGTTACCGCCGGGAAAAGCAGTTCTTC; CDR3 protein: CASSYRREKQFF; D gene: NA; V gene: TRBV6-5; J gene: TRBJ2-1; clone size: NA
CDR3 DNA: TGTGCCAGCAGCCCAAACTCCTACGAGCAGTACTTC; CDR3 protein: CASSPNSYEQYF; D gene: NA; V gene: TRBV7-2; J gene: TRBJ2-7; clone size: NA
CDR3 DNA: TGTGCCAGCAGTTCTCAGGGAGGCAACTATGGCTACACCTTC; CDR3 protein: CASSSQGGNYGYTF; D gene: NA; V gene: TRBV2; J gene: TRBJ1-2; clone size: NA
CDR3 DNA: TGCGCCAGCAGTTTGATCGGGGAGCTGTTTTTT; CDR3 protein: CASSLIGELFF; D gene: NA; V gene: TRBV5-1; J gene: TRBJ2-2; clone size: NA
CDR3 DNA: TGTGCCAGCAGCTTAGAGGGACGGACATCTTTCTTCACTGAAGCTTTCTTT; CDR3 protein: CASSLEGRTSFFTEAFF; D gene: NA; V gene: TRBV11-3; J gene: TRBJ1-1; clone size: NA
CDR3 DNA: TGTGCCAGTTGGCGCCTGAGGGCGCCCTCCTACGAGCAGTACTTC; CDR3 protein: CASWRLRAPSYEQYF; D gene: NA; V gene: TRBV27; J gene: TRBJ2-7; clone size: NA
CDR3 DNA: TGCGCCAGCAGCTTTTCAGGGGCTGGGGAGCAGTTCTTC; CDR3 protein: CASSFSGAGEQFF; D gene: NA; V gene: TRBV5-1; J gene: TRBJ2-1; clone size: NA
CDR3 DNA: TGTGCCAGCTCACCCCCGGGGGACACCATATATTTT; CDR3 protein: CASSPPGDTIYF; D gene: NA; V gene: TRBV18; J gene: TRBJ1-3; clone size: NA
CDR3 DNA: TGTGCCAGCAGCCGACGGACTAGCGGGAACAATGAGCAGTTCTTC; CDR3 protein: CASSRRTSGNNEQFF; D gene: TRBD2; V gene: TRBV7-9; J gene: TRBJ2-1; clone size: NA
CDR3 DNA: TGTGCCAGCTCAACAGGGGCCGGTGAAGCTTTCTTT; CDR3 protein: CASSTGAGEAFF; D gene: TRBD1; V gene: TRBV18; J gene: TRBJ1-1; clone size: NA
CDR3 DNA: TGTGCCAGCAGCCAAGGGACAGGGAGTAATTCACCCCTCCACTTT; CDR3 protein: CASSQGTGSNSPLHF; D gene: TRBD1; V gene: TRBV14; J gene: TRBJ1-6; clone size: NA
CDR3 DNA: TGTGCCAGCAGCCCAGGGAGGTCTCAAGAGACCCAGTACTTC; CDR3 protein: CASSPGRSQETQYF; D gene: NA; V gene: TRBV11-2; J gene: TRBJ2-5; clone size: NA
CDR3 DNA: TGCGCCAGCAGCTTGGGGACAGGAATGTACGAGCAGTACTTT; CDR3 protein: CASSLGTGMYEQYF; D gene: TRBD1; V gene: TRBV5-1; J gene: TRBJ2-7; clone size: NA
CDR3 DNA: TGTGCCAGCAGTGAGGTACTAGCGGGGACGGAGCAGTACTTC; CDR3 protein: CASSEVLAGTEQYF; D gene: TRBD2; V gene: TRBV6-1; J gene: TRBJ2-7; clone size: NA
CDR3 DNA: TGTGCCTGGAGTGTACTGGGGACCTTTAGTTTCTACACCTTC; CDR3 protein: CAWSVLGTFSFYTF; D gene: NA; V gene: TRBV30; J gene: TRBJ1-2; clone size: NA
CDR3 DNA: TGCGCCAGCAGCTTGGGGTTCAATGAGCAGTTCTTC; CDR3 protein: CASSLGFNEQFF; D gene: NA; V gene: TRBV5-1; J gene: TRBJ2-1; clone size: NA
CDR3 DNA: TGTGCCAGCAGCTCCGCCCAAAGTCTGAATTCACCCCTCCACTTT; CDR3 protein: CASSSAQSLNSPLHF; D gene: NA; V gene: TRBV5-4; J gene: TRBJ1-6; clone size: NA
CDR3 DNA: TGTGCCAGCTCACCAGTGGAGGGGTCGTTCAACGAGCAGTACTTC; CDR3 protein: CASSPVEGSFNEQYF; D gene: NA; V gene: TRBV18; J gene: TRBJ2-7; clone size: NA
CDR3 DNA: TGTGCCAGCAGTCGGACTAGCAGGGGCACAGATACGCAGTATTTT; CDR3 protein: CASSRTSRGTDTQYF; D gene: TRBD2; V gene: TRBV6-5; J gene: TRBJ2-3; clone size: NA
CDR3 DNA: TGTGCCAGCTCACCACCTGCGAGGGCCCAGCATGAGCAGTTCTTC; CDR3 protein: CASSPPARAQHEQFF; D gene: NA; V gene: TRBV18; J gene: TRBJ2-1; clone size: NA
CDR3 DNA: TGTGCCAGCAGAGGGGGACAGATCTCCTACGAGCAGTACTTC; CDR3 protein: CASRGGQISYEQYF; D gene: TRBD1; V gene: TRBV6-5; J gene: TRBJ2-7; clone size: once